This TCR beta chain was sequenced during a study of post-analysis software for immune sequencing data. Tagging with unique molecular identifiers was a feature of the TCR beta cDNA libraries. Each CDR3 protein is one row after TCRdb ran MiXCR on the PCR reads. The sample yields 250,000 to 300,000 distinct CDR3 sequences, 35% to 40% seen once. Regarding the study as a whole: Roughly five TRBV segments appeared more often in patients than in controls, and TRBV5-6, TRBV5-1 and TRBV20-1 were among these. Clustering by F measure revealed strong co-clustering among samples prepared together in one batch.

Germline V gene data show CDR1 as SGHRS and CDR2 as YFSETQ. The CDR3 spans 14 residues. Trimming removed 5 bases from V and 3 bases from J; junction bases left unmatched: 7. This clonotype has at least ten counts. The target antigen is unknown. The specimen sequenced was blood. The sequence was collected from a girl aged 10 to 17 with multiple sclerosis. The chain couples TRBV5-1 to TRBJ2-5, with 7 bases fitting TRBD1. The CDR3 bases are TGCGCCAGCAGGTGGGACAGCGATAAAGAGACCCAGTACTTC. It translates to CASRWDSDKETQYF.